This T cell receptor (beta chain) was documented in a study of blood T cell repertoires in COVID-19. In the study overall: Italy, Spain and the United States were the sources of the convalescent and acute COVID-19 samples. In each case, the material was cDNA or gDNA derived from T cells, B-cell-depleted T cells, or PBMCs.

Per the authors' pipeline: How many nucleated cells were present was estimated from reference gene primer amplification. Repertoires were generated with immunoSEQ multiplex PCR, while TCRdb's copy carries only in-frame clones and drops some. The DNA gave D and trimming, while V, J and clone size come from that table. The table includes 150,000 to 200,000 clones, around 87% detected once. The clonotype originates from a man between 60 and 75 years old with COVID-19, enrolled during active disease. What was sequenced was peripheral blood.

The CDR3 is CASSYSGNYGYTF. In DNA form, the CDR3 reads TGTGCCAGCAGTTACTCCGGTAACTATGGCTACACCTTC. The chain combines TRBV6-5 with TRBJ1-2; D uncertain. The CDR3 runs 13 residues. V was cut by 0 bases and J by 1 base, with 3 bases left in between. Per germline, CDR1 MNHEY and CDR2 SVGAGI.